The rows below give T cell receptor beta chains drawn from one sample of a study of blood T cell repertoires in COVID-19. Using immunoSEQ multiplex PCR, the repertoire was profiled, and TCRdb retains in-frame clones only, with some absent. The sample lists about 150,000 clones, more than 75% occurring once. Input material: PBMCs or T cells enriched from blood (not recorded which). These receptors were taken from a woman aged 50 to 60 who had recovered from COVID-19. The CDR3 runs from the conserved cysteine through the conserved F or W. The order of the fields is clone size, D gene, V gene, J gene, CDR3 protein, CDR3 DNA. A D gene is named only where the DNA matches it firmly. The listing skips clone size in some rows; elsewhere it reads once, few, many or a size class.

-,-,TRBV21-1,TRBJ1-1,CASSKSSRGDTEAFF,TGTGCCAGCAGCAAATCTAGCAGGGGGGACACTGAAGCTTTCTTT
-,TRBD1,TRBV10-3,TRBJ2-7,CAISDSQAPLTGTAFGEQYF,TGTGCCATCAGTGATTCGCAGGCTCCTTTGACCGGGACAGCCTTCGGGGAGCAGTACTTC
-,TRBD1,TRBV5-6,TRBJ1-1,CASIGQGAIEAFF,TGTGCCAGCATCGGACAGGGGGCTATTGAAGCTTTCTTT
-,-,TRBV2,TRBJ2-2,CASRKDSLYTGELFF,TGTGCCAGCAGAAAGGACAGCCTCTACACCGGGGAGCTGTTTTTT
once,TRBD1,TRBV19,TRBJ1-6,CASNLGQGNSPLHF,TGTGCCAGTAACCTGGGACAGGGAAATTCACCCCTCCACTTT
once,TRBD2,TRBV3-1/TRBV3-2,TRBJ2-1,CASSLDPSGGPSVF,TGTGCCAGCAGCCTAGACCCTAGCGGGGGGCCGTCGGTCTTC
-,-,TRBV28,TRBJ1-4,CASSLLTGGQNNEKLFF,TGTGCCAGCAGTTTATTAACAGGAGGACAGAATAATGAAAAACTGTTTTTT
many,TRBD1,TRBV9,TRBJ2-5,CASSGTGGAETQYF,TGTGCCAGCAGCGGGACAGGGGGCGCAGAGACCCAGTACTTC
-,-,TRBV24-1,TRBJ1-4,CATSDVQGKKLFF,TGTGCCACCAGTGATGTACAGGGTAAAAAACTGTTTTTT
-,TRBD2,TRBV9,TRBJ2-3,CASSVAPGLGPDTQYF,TGTGCCAGCAGCGTGGCTCCGGGACTAGGACCAGATACGCAGTATTTT
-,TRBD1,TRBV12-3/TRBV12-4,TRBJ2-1,CASSMGQGNEQFF,TGTGCCAGCAGTATGGGACAGGGGAATGAGCAGTTCTTC
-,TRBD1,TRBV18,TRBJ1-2,CASSPYRETGDGYTF,TGTGCCAGCTCACCCTACAGGGAAACAGGGGATGGCTACACCTTC
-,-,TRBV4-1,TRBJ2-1,CASSRRVTGEHSYNEQFF,TGCGCCAGCAGCCGAAGGGTGACGGGGGAGCACTCCTACAATGAGCAGTTCTTC
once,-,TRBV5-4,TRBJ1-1,CASSLAYGTEAFF,TGTGCCAGCAGCTTGGCGTACGGCACTGAAGCTTTCTTT
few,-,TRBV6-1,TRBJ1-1,CASSEEQINTEAFF,TGTGCCAGCAGTGAAGAACAGATCAACACTGAAGCTTTCTTT
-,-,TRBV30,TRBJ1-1,CAWSLQIWEAGLNTEAFF,TGTGCCTGGAGTCTACAAATATGGGAGGCGGGCCTGAACACTGAAGCTTTCTTT
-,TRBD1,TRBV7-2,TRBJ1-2,CASRPDRAPNYGYTF,TGTGCCAGCAGGCCGGACAGGGCTCCTAACTATGGCTACACCTTC
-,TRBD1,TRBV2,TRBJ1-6,CASRKGQGNSPLHF,TGTGCCAGCAGGAAGGGACAGGGTAATTCACCCCTCCACTTT
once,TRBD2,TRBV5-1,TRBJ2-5,CASIGTSTQETQYF,TGCGCCAGCATCGGGACTAGCACCCAAGAGACCCAGTACTTC
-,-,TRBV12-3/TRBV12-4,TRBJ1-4,CASSLRSAEKLFF,TGTGCCAGCAGTCTCCGGAGTGCTGAAAAACTGTTTTTT
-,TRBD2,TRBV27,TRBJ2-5,CASKQHGGAETQYF,TGTGCCAGCAAACAACACGGGGGGGCGGAGACCCAGTACTTC
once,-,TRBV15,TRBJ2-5,CATSSLAGTQETQYF,TGTGCCACCAGTTCATTGGCGGGGACCCAGGAGACCCAGTACTTC
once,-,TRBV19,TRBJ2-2,CASSPNFPGELFF,TGTGCCAGTAGTCCGAACTTCCCCGGGGAGCTGTTTTTT
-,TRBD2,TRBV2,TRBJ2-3,CASSLDRTSGGEVESDTQYF,TGTGCCAGCAGTTTGGACCGGACTAGCGGGGGTGAGGTAGAGTCGGATACGCAGTATTTT
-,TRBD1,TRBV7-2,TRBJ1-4,CASTGTGSNEKLFF,TGTGCCAGCACCGGGACAGGGTCTAATGAAAAACTGTTTTTT
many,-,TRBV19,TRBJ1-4,CASQGTGLLNEKLFF,TGTGCCAGCCAAGGGACTGGATTACTTAATGAAAAACTGTTTTTT
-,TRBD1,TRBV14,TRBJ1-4,CASSQPLAETGAWGEKLFF,TGTGCCAGCAGCCAGCCCTTGGCCGAGACAGGGGCGTGGGGTGAAAAACTGTTTTTT
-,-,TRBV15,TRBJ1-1,CATSRSMRDTEAFF,TGTGCCACCAGCAGATCGATGAGGGACACTGAAGCTTTCTTT
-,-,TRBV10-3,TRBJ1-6,CAISEVGASSPLHF,TGTGCCATCAGTGAGGTAGGGGCCAGTTCACCCCTCCACTTT
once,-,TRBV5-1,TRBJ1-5,CASSLRGGNQPQHF,TGCGCCAGCAGCTTACGGGGTGGCAATCAGCCCCAGCATTTT
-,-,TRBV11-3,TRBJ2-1,CASSPRSGGTNEQFF,TGTGCCAGCAGTCCAAGGTCAGGGGGGACCAATGAGCAGTTCTTC
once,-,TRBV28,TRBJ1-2,CASSTGNNYGYTF,TGTGCCAGCAGCACCGGTAACAACTATGGCTACACCTTC
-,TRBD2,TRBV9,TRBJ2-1,CASSVATSGDHEQFF,TGTGCCAGCAGCGTAGCGACTAGCGGGGACCATGAGCAGTTCTTC
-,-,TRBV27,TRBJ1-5,CASSWKSTVPQHF,TGTGCCAGCAGTTGGAAATCGACTGTTCCCCAGCATTTT
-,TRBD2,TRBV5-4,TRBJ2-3,CASSLGAGGHTDTQYF,TGTGCCAGCAGCTTGGGGGCGGGGGGCCACACAGATACGCAGTATTTT
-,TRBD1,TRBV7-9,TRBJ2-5,CASSPTNRDRRETQYF,TGTGCCAGCAGCCCCACGAACCGGGACAGGCGAGAGACCCAGTACTTC
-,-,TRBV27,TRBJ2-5,CASSSGILETQYF,TGTGCCAGCAGTTCCGGGATCTTGGAGACCCAGTACTTC
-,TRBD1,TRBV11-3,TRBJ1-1,CASSLFRGRGTEAFF,TGTGCCAGCAGCTTATTCAGGGGGCGAGGCACTGAAGCTTTCTTT
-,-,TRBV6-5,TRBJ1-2,CASQGQGRSNYGYTF,TGTGCCAGCCAAGGGCAGGGCCGATCTAACTATGGCTACACCTTC
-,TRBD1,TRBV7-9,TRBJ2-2,CATDRVPGELFF,TGTGCCACCGACAGGGTTCCCGGGGAGCTGTTTTTT
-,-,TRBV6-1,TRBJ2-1,CASSEGPGDYYNEQFF,TGTGCCAGCAGTGAAGGACCAGGGGACTACTACAATGAGCAGTTCTTC
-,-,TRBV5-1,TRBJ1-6,CASSTAGTSGSPLHF,TGCGCCAGCAGCACCGCCGGGACTAGTGGTTCACCCCTCCACTTT